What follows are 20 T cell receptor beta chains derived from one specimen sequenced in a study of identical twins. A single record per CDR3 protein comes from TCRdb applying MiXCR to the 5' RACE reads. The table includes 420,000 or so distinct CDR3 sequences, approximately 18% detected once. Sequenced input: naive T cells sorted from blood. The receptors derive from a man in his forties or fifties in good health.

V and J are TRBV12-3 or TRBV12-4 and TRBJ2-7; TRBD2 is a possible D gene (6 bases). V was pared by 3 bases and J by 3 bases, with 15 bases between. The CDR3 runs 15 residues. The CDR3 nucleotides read TGTGCCAGCAGTTTTAGGAGGGAGAACAGCTACGAGCAGTACTTC. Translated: CASSFRRENSYEQYF.

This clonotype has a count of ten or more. The CDR3 sequence: CASSLSFYEQYF. For the CDR3, the DNA is TGTGCCAGCAGTTTATCATTCTACGAGCAGTACTTC. V gene TRBV28 combines with J gene TRBJ2-7; D gene unclear. CDR1 is MDHEN, CDR2 SYDVKM, per germline. The V and J ends lost 1 base and 3 bases respectively, with 4 bases between them. CDR3 length: 12 residues.

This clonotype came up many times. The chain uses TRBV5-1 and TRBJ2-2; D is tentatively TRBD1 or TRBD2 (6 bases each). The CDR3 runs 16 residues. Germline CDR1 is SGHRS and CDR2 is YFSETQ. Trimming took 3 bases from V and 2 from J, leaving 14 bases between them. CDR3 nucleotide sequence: TGCGCCAGCAGCTCAACCGGGGGCCAAAACACCGGGGAGCTGTTTTTT. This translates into CASSSTGGQNTGELFF.

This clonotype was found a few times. The CDR3 DNA follows: TGCAGTGCTAGAGACCCGGGACTAGCGGAGACCCAGTACTTC. Translated, it gives CSARDPGLAETQYF. The V and J genes are TRBV20-1 and TRBJ2-5, with TRBD2 matching 10 bases. CDR3 size: 14 residues. Germline V gives CDR1 DFQATT, CDR2 SNEGSKA (reference sequence). V lost 0 bases, J lost 5 bases, and 3 bases stayed unmatched.

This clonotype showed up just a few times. The CDR3 here is CASSVGGATNEKLFF. In DNA form, the CDR3 reads TGTGCCAGCAGCGTAGGAGGCGCAACTAATGAAAAACTGTTTTTT. V is TRBV9 and J is TRBJ1-4; no firm D call. The CDR3 has 15 residues. Germline loops: CDR1 SGDLS, CDR2 YYNGEE. V was cut by 0 bases and J by 0 bases, with 6 bases left in between.

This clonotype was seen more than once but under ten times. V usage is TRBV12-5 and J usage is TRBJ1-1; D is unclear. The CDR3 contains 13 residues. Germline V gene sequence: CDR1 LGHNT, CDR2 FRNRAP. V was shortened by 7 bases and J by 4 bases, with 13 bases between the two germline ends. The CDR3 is CASVGGWSTEAFF. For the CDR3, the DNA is TGTGCTAGTGTAGGCGGTTGGAGCACTGAAGCTTTCTTT.

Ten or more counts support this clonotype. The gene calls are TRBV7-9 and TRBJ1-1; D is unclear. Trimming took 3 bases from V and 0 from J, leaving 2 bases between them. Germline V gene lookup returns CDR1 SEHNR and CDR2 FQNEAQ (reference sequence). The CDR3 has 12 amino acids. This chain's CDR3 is CASSFMNTEAFF. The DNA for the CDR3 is TGTGCCAGCAGCTTTATGAACACTGAAGCTTTCTTT.

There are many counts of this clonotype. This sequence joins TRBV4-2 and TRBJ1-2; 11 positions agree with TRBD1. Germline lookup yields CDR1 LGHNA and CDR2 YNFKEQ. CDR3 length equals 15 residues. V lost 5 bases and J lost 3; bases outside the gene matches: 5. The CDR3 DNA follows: TGTGCCAGCAGCTCGCCGGGACAGGGGGACTATGGCTACACCTTC. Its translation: CASSSPGQGDYGYTF.

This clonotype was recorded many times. CDR3 residues: CASSLGSGARGSPLHF. The DNA of the CDR3 is TGTGCCAGCAGCTTAGGCTCGGGGGCGCGCGGTTCACCCCTCCACTTT. The chain recombines TRBV7-9 with TRBJ1-6; D is possibly TRBD1 (6 bases). The CDR3 consists of 16 residues. Trimming cost V 1 base and J 9 bases, with 16 bases left between them. Germline V gives CDR1 SEHNR, CDR2 FQNEAQ (reference sequence).

The CDR3 loop is CASSLLARDRNQETQYF. Written as DNA, the CDR3 is TGTGCCAGCAGCCTTCTAGCTCGGGACAGGAACCAAGAGACCCAGTACTTC. The rearrangement joins TRBV7-2 to TRBJ2-5, with 8 bases identical to TRBD1. The junction had 11 bases not matched to a gene; V was cut back by 5 bases and J by 0 bases. The CDR3 covers 17 residues. Germline loops: CDR1 SGHTA, CDR2 FQGNSA. Using reference TRBV7-2 and TRBJ2-5 for the parts outside the CDR3, the full variable domain is GAGVSQSPSNKVTEKGKDVELRCDPISGHTALYWYRQSLGQGLEFLIYFQGNSAPDKSGLPSDRFSAERTGGSVSTLTIQRTQQEDSAVYLCASSLLARDRNQETQYFGPGTRLLVL.

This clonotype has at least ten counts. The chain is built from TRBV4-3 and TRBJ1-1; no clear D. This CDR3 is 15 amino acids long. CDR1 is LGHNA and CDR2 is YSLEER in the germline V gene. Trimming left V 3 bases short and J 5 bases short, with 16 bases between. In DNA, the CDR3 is TGCGCCAGCAGCCAGCTCAACTCCGGTTGGACTGAAGCTTTCTTT. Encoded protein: CASSQLNSGWTEAFF.

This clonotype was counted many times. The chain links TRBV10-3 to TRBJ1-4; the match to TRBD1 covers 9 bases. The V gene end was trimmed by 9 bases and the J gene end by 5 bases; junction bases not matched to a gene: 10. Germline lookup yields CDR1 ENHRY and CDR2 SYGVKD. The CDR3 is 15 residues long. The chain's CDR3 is CAIQESGTGNEKLFF. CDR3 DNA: TGTGCCATTCAAGAGTCCGGGACAGGGAATGAAAAACTGTTTTTT.

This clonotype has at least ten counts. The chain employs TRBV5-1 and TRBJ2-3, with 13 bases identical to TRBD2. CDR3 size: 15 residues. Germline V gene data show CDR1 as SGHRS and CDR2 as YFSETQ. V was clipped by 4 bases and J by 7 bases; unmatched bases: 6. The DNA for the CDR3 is TGCGCCAGCAGCCACGGGACTAGCGGGAAGCATACGCAGTATTTT. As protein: CASSHGTSGKHTQYF.

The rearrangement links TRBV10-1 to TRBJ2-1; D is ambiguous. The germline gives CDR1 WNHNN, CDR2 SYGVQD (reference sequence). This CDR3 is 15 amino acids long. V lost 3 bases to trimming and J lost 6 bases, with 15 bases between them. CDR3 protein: CASSEGNQLSNEQFF. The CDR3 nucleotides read TGCGCCAGCAGTGAAGGGAACCAGCTTTCCAATGAGCAGTTCTTC.

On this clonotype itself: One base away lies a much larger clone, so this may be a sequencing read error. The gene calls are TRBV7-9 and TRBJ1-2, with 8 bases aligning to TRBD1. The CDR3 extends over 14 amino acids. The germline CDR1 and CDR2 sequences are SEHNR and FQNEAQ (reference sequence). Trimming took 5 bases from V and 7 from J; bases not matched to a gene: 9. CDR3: CASSPGGTGCGYTF. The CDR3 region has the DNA TGTGCCAGCAGCCCCGGAGGGACAGGTTGTGGCTACACCTTC.

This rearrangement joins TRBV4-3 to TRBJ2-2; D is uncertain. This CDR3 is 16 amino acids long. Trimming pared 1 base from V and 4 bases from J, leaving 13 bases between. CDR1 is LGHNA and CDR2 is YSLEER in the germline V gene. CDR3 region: CASSQAFQVPTGELFF. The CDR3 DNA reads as TGCGCCAGCAGCCAAGCATTTCAGGTCCCCACCGGGGAGCTGTTTTTT.

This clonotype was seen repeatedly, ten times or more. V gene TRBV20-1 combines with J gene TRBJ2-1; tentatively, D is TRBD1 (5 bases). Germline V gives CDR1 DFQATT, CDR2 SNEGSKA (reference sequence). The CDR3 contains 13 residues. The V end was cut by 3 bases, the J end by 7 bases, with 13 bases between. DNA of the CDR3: TGCAGTGCTAGGTCAGGGTTGGGGAATGAGCAGTTCTTC. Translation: CSARSGLGNEQFF.

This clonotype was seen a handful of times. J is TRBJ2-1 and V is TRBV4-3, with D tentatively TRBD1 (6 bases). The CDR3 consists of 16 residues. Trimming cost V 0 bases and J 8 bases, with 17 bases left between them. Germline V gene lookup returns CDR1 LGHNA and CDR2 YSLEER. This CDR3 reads CASSQDRNIQGYEQFF. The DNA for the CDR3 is TGCGCCAGCAGCCAAGATAGGAATATACAGGGCTATGAGCAGTTCTTC.

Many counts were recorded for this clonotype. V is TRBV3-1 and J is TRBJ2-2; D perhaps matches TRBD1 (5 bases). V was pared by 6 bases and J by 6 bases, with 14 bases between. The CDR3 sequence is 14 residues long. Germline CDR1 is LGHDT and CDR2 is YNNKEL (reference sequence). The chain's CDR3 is CASSPRVIAGELFF. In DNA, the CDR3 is TGTGCCAGCAGTCCCAGGGTAATCGCCGGGGAGCTGTTTTTT. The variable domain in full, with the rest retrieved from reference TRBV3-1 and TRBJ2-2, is DTAVSQTPKYLVTQMGNDKSIKCEQNLGHDTMYWYKQDSKKFLKIMFSYNNKELIINETVPNRFSPKSPDKAHLNLHINSLELGDSAVYFCASSPRVIAGELFFGEGSRLTVL.

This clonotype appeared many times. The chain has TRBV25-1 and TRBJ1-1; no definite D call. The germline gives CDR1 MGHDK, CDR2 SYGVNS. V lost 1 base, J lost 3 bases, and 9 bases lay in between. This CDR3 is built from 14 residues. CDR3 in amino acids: CASSESGSYTEAFF. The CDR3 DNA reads TGTGCCAGCAGTGAATCCGGGAGCTACACTGAAGCTTTCTTT.